Listed here is a single TCR beta chain. Its antigen remains unknown. Subjects with ophthalmopathy showed a Clinical Activity Score no lower than 3, a NOSPECS grade no lower than 4, and a duration shorter than 3 months. The record originates from a study of T cells in Graves' hyperthyroidism and ophthalmopathy. Study-wide findings and caveats: Clonotypes that were expanded in thyroid above 0.001 mostly appeared in blood too. Ophthalmopathy was predicted by the model a median of approximately 6 months ahead of onset.

The investigators amplified TCR beta CDR3 regions from RNA transcripts. HTBI primers were the set used in a first-round RT-PCR of the TCR CDR3. TCRdb re-derived calls from the multiplex PCR reads in MiXCR, one entry per CDR3 protein. The table lists some 320,000 distinct CDR3 sequences, around 15% of them singletons. The sequence came from a woman between 35 and 50 years old with Graves' ophthalmopathy. The sample was blood.

The CDR3 protein is CASSLGQFSGANVLTF. CDR3 coding DNA: TGTGCCAGCAGTTTAGGACAGTTCTCTGGGGCCAACGTCCTGACTTTC. This chain uses TRBV28 with TRBJ2-6; maybe TRBD1 (6 bases). The CDR3 loop spans 16 amino acids. Trimming stripped 2 bases from V and 0 bases from J, with 8 bases between. From germline, CDR1 is MDHEN and CDR2 SYDVKM.